This is a list of T cell receptor beta chains from one sample in a study of OX40 agonist ivuxolimab in advanced cancers. Profiled with immunoSEQ multiplex PCR; TCRdb holds only in-frame clones, not every one. The sample lists under 50,000 clones; about 88% were seen once. Sequencing was performed on CD4+ or CD8+ T cells sorted from blood, taken in a trial of the OX40 agonist ivuxolimab. The source of these receptors is an adult with an advanced solid tumor such as melanoma, head and neck, liver or kidney cancer. Each CDR3 is given with its conserved first and last residue. D genes are given only for firm matches. Clone size is shown for a subset of rows, as once, few, many or a class of expanded clone.

CDR3 DNA: TGTGCCAGCAGCTTAGGTCGGGGACAGGGCGAGCAGTACTTC; CDR3 protein: CASSLGRGQGEQYF; J gene: TRBJ2-7; V gene: TRBV11-2; D gene: TRBD1; clone size: NA
CDR3 DNA: TGCGCCAGCAGCCTCGGCGGAGTCCCCACAGATACGCAGTATTTT; CDR3 protein: CASSLGGVPTDTQYF; J gene: TRBJ2-3; V gene: TRBV5-1; D gene: NA; clone size: NA
CDR3 DNA: TGTGCCAGCAGTTCCCTGGGGGCGCGGAACACTGAAGCTTTCTTT; CDR3 protein: CASSSLGARNTEAFF; J gene: TRBJ1-1; V gene: TRBV6-1; D gene: NA; clone size: NA
CDR3 DNA: TGTGCCAGCAGCCAAGATCTGAACGGGCCCGGGGCGCAGTATTTT; CDR3 protein: CASSQDLNGPGAQYF; J gene: TRBJ2-3; V gene: TRBV4-2; D gene: NA; clone size: NA
CDR3 DNA: TGTGCCAGCAGCTTAGGGGGCAGCCAAGAGACCCAGTACTTC; CDR3 protein: CASSLGGSQETQYF; J gene: TRBJ2-5; V gene: TRBV7-2; D gene: NA; clone size: NA
CDR3 DNA: TGTGCCAGCAGCGAAACCCCTGGGGTCCCCACAGATACGCAGTATTTT; CDR3 protein: CASSETPGVPTDTQYF; J gene: TRBJ2-3; V gene: TRBV9; D gene: NA; clone size: NA
CDR3 DNA: TGTGCCAGTAGAGATGGACAGGGATACTATGGCTACACCTTC; CDR3 protein: CASRDGQGYYGYTF; J gene: TRBJ1-2; V gene: TRBV19; D gene: TRBD1; clone size: NA
CDR3 DNA: TGTGCCAGCAGCCTACCATGGAACACTGAAGCTTTCTTT; CDR3 protein: CASSLPWNTEAFF; J gene: TRBJ1-1; V gene: TRBV7-2; D gene: NA; clone size: NA
CDR3 DNA: TGTGCCTACAAGGCGCCTTCGGCGGGAGAAAAACTGTTTTTT; CDR3 protein: CAYKAPSAGEKLFF; J gene: TRBJ1-4; V gene: TRBV30; D gene: NA; clone size: NA
CDR3 DNA: TGTGCCAGCAGTCCAGGACAGGGGGCGATATATGGCTACACCTTC; CDR3 protein: CASSPGQGAIYGYTF; J gene: TRBJ1-2; V gene: TRBV28; D gene: TRBD1; clone size: NA
CDR3 DNA: TGTGCCAGCAGCCCCGGGACCGCACCTGGCGAGCAGTACTTC; CDR3 protein: CASSPGTAPGEQYF; J gene: TRBJ2-7; V gene: TRBV7-3; D gene: NA; clone size: NA
CDR3 DNA: TGTGCCAGCAGCTTAGGGGGCGCGGCGTCCTACGAGCAGTACTTC; CDR3 protein: CASSLGGAASYEQYF; J gene: TRBJ2-7; V gene: TRBV7-3; D gene: NA; clone size: once
CDR3 DNA: TGTGCCAGCAGGAGACCGGGACTAGCGGGTGTCGGCTACTACAATGAGCAGTTCTTC; CDR3 protein: CASRRPGLAGVGYYNEQFF; J gene: TRBJ2-1; V gene: TRBV2; D gene: TRBD2; clone size: NA
CDR3 DNA: TGTGCCAGCAGTTACTCTGGACAGGGGTACTCACCCCTCCACTTT; CDR3 protein: CASSYSGQGYSPLHF; J gene: TRBJ1-6; V gene: TRBV6-5; D gene: TRBD1; clone size: NA
CDR3 DNA: TGCGCCAGCAGCTGGGGGACGGGCAACTATGGCTACACCTTC; CDR3 protein: CASSWGTGNYGYTF; J gene: TRBJ1-2; V gene: TRBV5-1; D gene: NA; clone size: NA
CDR3 DNA: TGTGCCAGCAGCTCCGGGAACGGCGCCCAGCAGTACTTC; CDR3 protein: CASSSGNGAQQYF; J gene: TRBJ2-5; V gene: TRBV7-2; D gene: NA; clone size: NA
CDR3 DNA: TGTGCCAGCAGTTCCCCCCACCGGGACAGGGATCTCACACAAGAGACCCAGTACTTC; CDR3 protein: CASSSPHRDRDLTQETQYF; J gene: TRBJ2-5; V gene: TRBV28; D gene: TRBD1; clone size: NA
CDR3 DNA: TGTGCCAGCTCACGCAAAGACAGGGGGCGCACCTATGAGCAGTTCTTC; CDR3 protein: CASSRKDRGRTYEQFF; J gene: TRBJ2-1; V gene: TRBV18; D gene: TRBD1; clone size: NA
CDR3 DNA: TGTGCCAGCAGTTTACAATTTTCGTACCAGCCCCAGCATTTT; CDR3 protein: CASSLQFSYQPQHF; J gene: TRBJ1-5; V gene: TRBV27; D gene: NA; clone size: NA
CDR3 DNA: TGCGCCAGCAGCCTTTCGGCCCATGGCACCTCTGGGGCCAACGTCCTGACTTTC; CDR3 protein: CASSLSAHGTSGANVLTF; J gene: TRBJ2-6; V gene: TRBV4-1; D gene: NA; clone size: NA
CDR3 DNA: TGTGCCAGCAGCCTAATAGGACAGGGGGGGTACGAGCAGTACTTC; CDR3 protein: CASSLIGQGGYEQYF; J gene: TRBJ2-7; V gene: TRBV7-9; D gene: TRBD1; clone size: NA
CDR3 DNA: TGTGCCAGCAGGGCGGTTGGCTCCCCGAAGGGCTACACCTTC; CDR3 protein: CASRAVGSPKGYTF; J gene: TRBJ1-2; V gene: TRBV28; D gene: NA; clone size: NA
CDR3 DNA: TGTGCCAGTAGTATATCCGTAACAGGGACCTATAGCAATCAGCCCCAGCATTTT; CDR3 protein: CASSISVTGTYSNQPQHF; J gene: TRBJ1-5; V gene: TRBV19; D gene: NA; clone size: once
CDR3 DNA: TGTGCCAGCAGCCGGACAGGGAGGTATGAGCAGTTCTTC; CDR3 protein: CASSRTGRYEQFF; J gene: TRBJ2-1; V gene: TRBV6-6; D gene: TRBD1; clone size: NA
CDR3 DNA: TGTGCCAGCACCCGGCGGCACAGCTCAGACCCCTACGAGCAGTACTTC; CDR3 protein: CASTRRHSSDPYEQYF; J gene: TRBJ2-7; V gene: TRBV7-2; D gene: NA; clone size: NA
CDR3 DNA: TGTGCCAGCAGCCTTCAGCGGGAGGGGACAGATACGCAGTATTTT; CDR3 protein: CASSLQREGTDTQYF; J gene: TRBJ2-3; V gene: TRBV9; D gene: TRBD2; clone size: few
CDR3 DNA: TGTGCCAGCAGCCCGGACAGGGGCGAGCAGTACTTC; CDR3 protein: CASSPDRGEQYF; J gene: TRBJ2-7; V gene: TRBV7-9; D gene: TRBD1; clone size: NA
CDR3 DNA: TGTGCCAGCTCACGACAGGGTGAGGAGACCCAGTACTTC; CDR3 protein: CASSRQGEETQYF; J gene: TRBJ2-5; V gene: TRBV18; D gene: TRBD1; clone size: NA
CDR3 DNA: TGTGCCAGCAGTTATTGGACCACAGATACGCAGTATTTT; CDR3 protein: CASSYWTTDTQYF; J gene: TRBJ2-3; V gene: TRBV27; D gene: NA; clone size: NA
CDR3 DNA: TGTGCCAGCAGTTTAACCCCCTCCCGCCGGGCGGTGAACACTGAAGCTTTCTTT; CDR3 protein: CASSLTPSRRAVNTEAFF; J gene: TRBJ1-1; V gene: TRBV28; D gene: NA; clone size: NA
CDR3 DNA: TGTGCCATCAGTGAGACGCAGAATAGCAATCAGCCCCAGCATTTT; CDR3 protein: CAISETQNSNQPQHF; J gene: TRBJ1-5; V gene: TRBV10-3; D gene: NA; clone size: NA
CDR3 DNA: TGTGCCTGGAACCCCGGGGGTGCCGATACGCAGTATTTT; CDR3 protein: CAWNPGGADTQYF; J gene: TRBJ2-3; V gene: TRBV30; D gene: NA; clone size: NA
CDR3 DNA: TGTGCCAGCAGCTTAGGAGGGTTAGGGGGCGGTGGCTACACCTTC; CDR3 protein: CASSLGGLGGGGYTF; J gene: TRBJ1-2; V gene: TRBV7-6; D gene: TRBD1; clone size: NA
CDR3 DNA: TGTGCCAGCAAGGACAGGGTTACAGATACGCAGTATTTT; CDR3 protein: CASKDRVTDTQYF; J gene: TRBJ2-3; V gene: TRBV25-1; D gene: TRBD1; clone size: NA
CDR3 DNA: TGTGCCAGCAACACGTGGAACCTGGGACAGCCCCAGCATTTT; CDR3 protein: CASNTWNLGQPQHF; J gene: TRBJ1-5; V gene: TRBV5-6; D gene: NA; clone size: NA
CDR3 DNA: TGCGCCAGCAGCCAAGAGCAAACGGGGGGCCCGGCCAAAAACATTCAGTACTTC; CDR3 protein: CASSQEQTGGPAKNIQYF; J gene: TRBJ2-4; V gene: TRBV4-3; D gene: NA; clone size: NA
CDR3 DNA: TGCAGCGTTTCGGGGGTGTATGGCTACACCTTC; CDR3 protein: CSVSGVYGYTF; J gene: TRBJ1-2; V gene: TRBV29-1; D gene: NA; clone size: NA
CDR3 DNA: TGTGCCAGCAGACGACAGGGAGTTTTCTACGAGCAGTACTTC; CDR3 protein: CASRRQGVFYEQYF; J gene: TRBJ2-7; V gene: TRBV27; D gene: TRBD1; clone size: NA
CDR3 DNA: TGTGCCAGCAGCTTCCAATCAGCCAAAAACATTCAGTACTTC; CDR3 protein: CASSFQSAKNIQYF; J gene: TRBJ2-4; V gene: TRBV28; D gene: NA; clone size: NA
CDR3 DNA: TGTGCCAGCAGAACAGGGGCCAGCACAGATACGCAGTATTTT; CDR3 protein: CASRTGASTDTQYF; J gene: TRBJ2-3; V gene: TRBV28; D gene: TRBD1; clone size: NA
CDR3 DNA: TGCGCCAGCAGCCCGGAGGGACCGGGCGAGCAGTACTTC; CDR3 protein: CASSPEGPGEQYF; J gene: TRBJ2-7; V gene: TRBV5-1; D gene: NA; clone size: NA
CDR3 DNA: TGTGCCAGCAGCTTATTCCCGGGACCGCAGAATGAGCAGTTCTTC; CDR3 protein: CASSLFPGPQNEQFF; J gene: TRBJ2-1; V gene: TRBV11-2; D gene: NA; clone size: NA